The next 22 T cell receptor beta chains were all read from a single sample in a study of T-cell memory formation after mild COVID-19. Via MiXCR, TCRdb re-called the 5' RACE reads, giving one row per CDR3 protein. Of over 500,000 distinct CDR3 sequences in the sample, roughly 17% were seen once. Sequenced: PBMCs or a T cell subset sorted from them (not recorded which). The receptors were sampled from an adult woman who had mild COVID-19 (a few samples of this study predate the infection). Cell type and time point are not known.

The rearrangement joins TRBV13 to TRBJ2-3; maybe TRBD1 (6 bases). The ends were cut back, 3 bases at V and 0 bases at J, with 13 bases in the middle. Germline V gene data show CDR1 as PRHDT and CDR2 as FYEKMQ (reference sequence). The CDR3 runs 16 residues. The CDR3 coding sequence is TGTGCCAGCAGCTTGCCCCAGGGGTCGAGCACAGATACGCAGTATTTT. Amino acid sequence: CASSLPQGSSTDTQYF.

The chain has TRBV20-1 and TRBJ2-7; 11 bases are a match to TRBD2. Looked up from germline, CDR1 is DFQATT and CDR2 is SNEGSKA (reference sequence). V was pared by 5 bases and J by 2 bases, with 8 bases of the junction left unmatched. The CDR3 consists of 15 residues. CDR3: CSAPELAGATYEQYF. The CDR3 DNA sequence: TGCAGTGCTCCAGAACTAGCGGGGGCCACCTACGAGCAGTACTTC.

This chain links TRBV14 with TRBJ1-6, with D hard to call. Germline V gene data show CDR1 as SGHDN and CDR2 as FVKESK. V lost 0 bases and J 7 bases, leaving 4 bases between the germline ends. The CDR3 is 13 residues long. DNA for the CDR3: TGTGCCAGCAGCCAAGACAAGAATTCACCCCTCCACTTT. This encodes CASSQDKNSPLHF.

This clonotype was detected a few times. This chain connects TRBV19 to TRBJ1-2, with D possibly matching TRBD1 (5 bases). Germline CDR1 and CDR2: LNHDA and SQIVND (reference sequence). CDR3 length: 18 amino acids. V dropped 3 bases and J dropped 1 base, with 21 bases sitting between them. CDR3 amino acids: CASSMYDSSQSFNYGYTF. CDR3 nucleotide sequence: TGTGCCAGTAGTATGTACGACAGCTCCCAAAGCTTTAACTATGGCTACACCTTC. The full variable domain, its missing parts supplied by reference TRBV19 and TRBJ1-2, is DGGITQSPKYLFRKEGQNVTLSCEQNLNHDAMYWYRQDPGQGLRLIYYSQIVNDFQKGDIAEGYSVSREKKESFPLTVTSAQKNPTAFYLCASSMYDSSQSFNYGYTFGSGTRLTVV.

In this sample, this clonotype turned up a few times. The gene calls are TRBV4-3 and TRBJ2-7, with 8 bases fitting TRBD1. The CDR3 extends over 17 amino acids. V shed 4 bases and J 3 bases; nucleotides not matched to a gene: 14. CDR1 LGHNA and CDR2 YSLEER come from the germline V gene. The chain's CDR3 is CASSPTPAGTGLYEQYF. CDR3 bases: TGCGCCAGCAGCCCCACACCCGCCGGGACAGGCCTCTACGAGCAGTACTTC.

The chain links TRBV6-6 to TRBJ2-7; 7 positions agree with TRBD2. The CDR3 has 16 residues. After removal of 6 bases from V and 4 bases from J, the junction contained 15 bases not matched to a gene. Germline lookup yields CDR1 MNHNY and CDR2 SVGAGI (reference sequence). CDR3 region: CASSPDPGGSGYEQYF. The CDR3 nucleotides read TGTGCCAGCAGCCCGGATCCTGGTGGTAGCGGGTACGAGCAGTACTTC.

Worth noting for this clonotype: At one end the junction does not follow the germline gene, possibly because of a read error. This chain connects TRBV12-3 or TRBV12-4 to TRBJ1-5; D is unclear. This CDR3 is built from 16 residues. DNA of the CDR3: TGTGCCAACAGTTTAACATCGGGCAGTCGTAATCAGCACCAGCATTTT. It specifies CANSLTSGSRNQHQHF.

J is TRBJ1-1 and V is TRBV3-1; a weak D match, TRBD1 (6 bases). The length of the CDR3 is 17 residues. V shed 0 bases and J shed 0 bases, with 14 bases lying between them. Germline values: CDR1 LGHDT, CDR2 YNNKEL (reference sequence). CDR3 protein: CASSQEKGGGLNTEAFF. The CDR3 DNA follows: TGTGCCAGCAGCCAAGAAAAAGGGGGGGGACTGAACACTGAAGCTTTCTTT.

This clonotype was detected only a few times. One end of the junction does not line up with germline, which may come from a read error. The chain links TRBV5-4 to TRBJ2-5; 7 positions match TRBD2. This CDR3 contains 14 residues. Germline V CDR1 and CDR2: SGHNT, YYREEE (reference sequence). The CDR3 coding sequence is TGTGCCAGCACCTTGGGACTATCCCAAGAGACCCAGTACTTC. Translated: CASTLGLSQETQYF.

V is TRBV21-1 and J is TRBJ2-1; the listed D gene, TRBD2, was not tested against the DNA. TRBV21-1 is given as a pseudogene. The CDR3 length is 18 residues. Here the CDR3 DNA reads TGTGCCAGCAGTCCGGGACTAGCGGGAGTAGGGGCATACAATGAGCAGTTCTTC. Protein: CASSPGLAGVGAYNEQFF.

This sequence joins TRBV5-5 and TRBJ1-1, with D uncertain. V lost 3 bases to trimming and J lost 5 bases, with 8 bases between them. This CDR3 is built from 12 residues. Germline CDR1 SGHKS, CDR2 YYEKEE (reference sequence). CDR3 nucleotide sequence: TGTGCCAGCAGCTCCCCGGGGACTGAAGCTTTCTTT. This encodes CASSSPGTEAFF. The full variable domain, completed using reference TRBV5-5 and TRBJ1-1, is DAGVTQSPTHLIKTRGQQVTLRCSPISGHKSVSWYQQVLGQGPQFIFQYYEKEERGRGNFPDRFSARQFPNYSSELNVNALLLGDSALYLCASSSPGTEAFFGQGTRLTVV.

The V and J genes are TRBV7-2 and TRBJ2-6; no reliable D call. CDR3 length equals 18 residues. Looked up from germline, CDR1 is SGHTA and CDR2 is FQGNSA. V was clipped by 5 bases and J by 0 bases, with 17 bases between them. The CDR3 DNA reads TGTGCCAGCAGCCTATCTGCAGGCCTAAGCTCTGGGGCCAACGTCCTGACTTTC. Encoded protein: CASSLSAGLSSGANVLTF.

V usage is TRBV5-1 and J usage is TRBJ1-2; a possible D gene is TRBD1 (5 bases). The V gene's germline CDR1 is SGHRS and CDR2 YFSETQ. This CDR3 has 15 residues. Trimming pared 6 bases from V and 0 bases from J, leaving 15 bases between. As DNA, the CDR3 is TGCGCCAGCAATGTAATAACGGGGGCTAACTATGGCTACACCTTC. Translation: CASNVITGANYGYTF. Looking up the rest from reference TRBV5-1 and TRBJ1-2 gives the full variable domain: KAGVTQTPRYLIKTRGQQVTLSCSPISGHRSVSWYQQTPGQGLQFLFEYFSETQRNKGNFPGRFSGRQFSNSRSEMNVSTLELGDSALYLCASNVITGANYGYTFGSGTRLTVV.

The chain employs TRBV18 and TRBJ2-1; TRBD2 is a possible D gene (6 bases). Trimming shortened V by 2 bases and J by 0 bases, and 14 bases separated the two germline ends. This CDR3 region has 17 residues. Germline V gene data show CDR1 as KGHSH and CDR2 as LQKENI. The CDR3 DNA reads TGTGCCAGCTCACCATATCCCCGGGAGCTCTCCTACAATGAGCAGTTCTTC. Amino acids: CASSPYPRELSYNEQFF. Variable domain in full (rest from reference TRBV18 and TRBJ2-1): NAGVMQNPRHLVRRRGQEARLRCSPMKGHSHVYWYRQLPEEGLKFMVYLQKENIIDESGMPKERFSAEFPKEGPSILRIQQVVRGDSAAYFCASSPYPRELSYNEQFFGPGTRLTVL.

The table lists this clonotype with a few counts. The CDR3 DNA reads as TGCGCCAGCACCCCTTTGACAGGGAGTCTCGACGAGCAGTACTTC. It encodes CASTPLTGSLDEQYF. The rearrangement joins TRBV5-1 to TRBJ2-7, with 7 bases that match TRBD1. V was pared by 6 bases and J by 5 bases, with 14 bases of the junction left unmatched. CDR3 length equals 15 residues. CDR1 is SGHRS, CDR2 YFSETQ, per germline.

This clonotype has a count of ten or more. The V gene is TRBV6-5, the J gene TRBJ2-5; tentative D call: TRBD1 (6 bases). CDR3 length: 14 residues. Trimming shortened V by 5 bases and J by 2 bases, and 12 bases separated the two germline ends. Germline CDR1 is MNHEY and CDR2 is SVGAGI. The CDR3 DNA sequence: TGTGCCAGCAGTAAAATCACAGGGCAAGAGACCCAGTACTTC. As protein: CASSKITGQETQYF.

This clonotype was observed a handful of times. CDR3 sequence (DNA): TGTGCCAGCAGTAGGACCGGGTCCTGGGACACTGAAGCTTTCTTT. Its translation is CASSRTGSWDTEAFF. The chain couples TRBV6-5 to TRBJ1-1; no reliable D call. CDR1 and CDR2 (germline): MNHEY, SVGAGI. The CDR3 covers 15 residues. The ends were cut back, 5 bases at V and 3 bases at J, with 16 bases in the middle.

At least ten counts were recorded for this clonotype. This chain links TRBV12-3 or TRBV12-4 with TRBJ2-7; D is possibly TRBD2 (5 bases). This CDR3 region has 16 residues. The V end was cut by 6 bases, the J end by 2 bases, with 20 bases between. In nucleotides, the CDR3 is TGTGCCAGCAGCCCTCAAAGGGCCGAGAGGGCCTACGAGCAGTACTTC. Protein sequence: CASSPQRAERAYEQYF.

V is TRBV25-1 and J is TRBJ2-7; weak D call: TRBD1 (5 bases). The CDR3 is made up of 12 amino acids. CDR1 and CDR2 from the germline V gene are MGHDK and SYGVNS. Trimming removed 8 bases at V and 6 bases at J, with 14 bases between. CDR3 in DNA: TGTGCCAGCTCAGGGTTTGACCGCGAGCAGTACTTC. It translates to CASSGFDREQYF.

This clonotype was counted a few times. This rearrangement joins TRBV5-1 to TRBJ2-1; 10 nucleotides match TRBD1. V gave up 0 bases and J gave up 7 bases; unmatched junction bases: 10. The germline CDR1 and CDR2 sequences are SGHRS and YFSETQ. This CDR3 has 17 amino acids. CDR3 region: CASSLETGGAGFNEQFF. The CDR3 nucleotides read TGCGCCAGCAGCTTGGAGACAGGGGGCGCAGGTTTTAATGAGCAGTTCTTC.

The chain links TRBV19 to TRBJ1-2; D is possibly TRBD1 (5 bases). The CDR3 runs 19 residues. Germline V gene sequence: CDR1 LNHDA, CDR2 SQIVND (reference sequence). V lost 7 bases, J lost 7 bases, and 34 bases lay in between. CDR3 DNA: TGTGCCAGTACCAGCTACGACTTCAGGGATGTGGGTATTGTTGGTGGCTACACCTTC. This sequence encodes CASTSYDFRDVGIVGGYTF.

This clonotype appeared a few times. DNA of the CDR3: TGTGCCAGCAGTTTCGTCTTAGCGGCTGATACGCAGTATTTT. Translated, it gives CASSFVLAADTQYF. The rearrangement uses TRBV6-2 or TRBV6-3 and TRBJ2-3; weak D call: TRBD2 (6 bases). The CDR3 runs 14 residues. Germline-derived CDR1 and CDR2 are MNHEY and SVGEGT. Trimming removed 4 bases at V and 6 bases at J, with 14 bases between.